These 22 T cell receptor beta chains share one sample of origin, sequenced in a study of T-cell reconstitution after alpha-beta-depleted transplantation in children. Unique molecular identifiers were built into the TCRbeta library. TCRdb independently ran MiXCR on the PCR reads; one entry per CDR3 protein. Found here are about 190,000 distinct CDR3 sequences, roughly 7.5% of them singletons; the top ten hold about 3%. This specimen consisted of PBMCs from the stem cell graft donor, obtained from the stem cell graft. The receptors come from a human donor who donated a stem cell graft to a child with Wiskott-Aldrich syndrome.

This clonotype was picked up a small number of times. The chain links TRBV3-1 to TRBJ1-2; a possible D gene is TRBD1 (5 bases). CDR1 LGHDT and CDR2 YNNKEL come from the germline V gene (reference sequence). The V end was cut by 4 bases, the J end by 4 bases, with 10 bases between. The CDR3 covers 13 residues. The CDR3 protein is CASSRRVGYGYTF. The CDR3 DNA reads TGTGCCAGCAGCCGCAGGGTAGGCTATGGCTACACCTTC.

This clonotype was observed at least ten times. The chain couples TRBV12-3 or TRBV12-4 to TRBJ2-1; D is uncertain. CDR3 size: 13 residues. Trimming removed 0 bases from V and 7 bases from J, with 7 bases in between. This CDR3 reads CASSLARQNEQFF. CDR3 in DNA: TGTGCCAGCAGTTTAGCGCGGCAGAATGAGCAGTTCTTC.

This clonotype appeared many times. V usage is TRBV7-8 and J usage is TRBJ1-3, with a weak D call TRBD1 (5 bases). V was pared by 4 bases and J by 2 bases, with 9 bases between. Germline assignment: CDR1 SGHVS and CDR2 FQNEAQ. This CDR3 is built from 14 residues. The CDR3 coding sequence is TGTGCCAGCAGCTCCAGGGTGCCTGGAAACACCATATATTTT. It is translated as CASSSRVPGNTIYF.

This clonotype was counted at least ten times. CDR3 sequence reads: CASSPAGGTLGNEQFF. CDR3 sequence (DNA): TGTGCCAGCTCACCGGCGGGAGGGACCCTAGGGAATGAGCAGTTCTTC. The V gene is TRBV18, the J gene TRBJ2-1, with TRBD2 matching 9 bases. With 3 bases clipped from V and 7 bases from J, the junction kept 10 bases outside the gene matches. This CDR3 has 16 amino acids. Germline V gene lookup returns CDR1 KGHSH and CDR2 LQKENI.

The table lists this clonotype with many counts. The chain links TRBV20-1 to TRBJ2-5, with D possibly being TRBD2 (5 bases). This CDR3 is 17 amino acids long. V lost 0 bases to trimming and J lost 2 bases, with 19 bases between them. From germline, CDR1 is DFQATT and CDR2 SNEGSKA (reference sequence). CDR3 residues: CSAREGIFGDWQETQYF. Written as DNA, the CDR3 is TGCAGTGCTAGAGAGGGAATATTCGGGGATTGGCAAGAGACCCAGTACTTC.

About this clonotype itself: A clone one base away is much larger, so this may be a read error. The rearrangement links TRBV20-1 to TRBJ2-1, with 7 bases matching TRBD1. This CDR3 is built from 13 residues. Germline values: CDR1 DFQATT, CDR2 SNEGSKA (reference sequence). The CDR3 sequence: CRVGQPTDKEQFF. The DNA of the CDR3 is TGCAGGGTGGGACAGCCCACAGACAAAGAGCAGTTCTTC.

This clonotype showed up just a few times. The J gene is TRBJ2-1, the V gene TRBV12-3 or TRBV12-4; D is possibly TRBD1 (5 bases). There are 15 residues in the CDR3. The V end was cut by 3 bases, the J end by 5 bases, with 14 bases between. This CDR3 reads CASSFMAGFDNEQFF. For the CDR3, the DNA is TGTGCCAGCAGTTTTATGGCAGGGTTCGACAATGAGCAGTTCTTC.

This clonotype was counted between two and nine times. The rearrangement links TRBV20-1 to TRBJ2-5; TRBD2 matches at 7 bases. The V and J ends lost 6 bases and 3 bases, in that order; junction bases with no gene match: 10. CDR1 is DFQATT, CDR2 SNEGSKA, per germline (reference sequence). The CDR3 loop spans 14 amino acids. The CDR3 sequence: CSASRPSGEETQYF. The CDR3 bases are TGCAGTGCATCCCGGCCTAGCGGAGAAGAGACCCAGTACTTC.

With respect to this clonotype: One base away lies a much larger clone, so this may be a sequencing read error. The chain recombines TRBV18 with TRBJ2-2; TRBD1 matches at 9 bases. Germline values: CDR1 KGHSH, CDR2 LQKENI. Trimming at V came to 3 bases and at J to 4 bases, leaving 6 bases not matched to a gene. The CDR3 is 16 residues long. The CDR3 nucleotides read TGTGCCAGCTCACCGAGGGGACAGGGAAGCACCGGGGAGCTGTTTTTT. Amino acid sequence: CASSPRGQGSTGELFF.

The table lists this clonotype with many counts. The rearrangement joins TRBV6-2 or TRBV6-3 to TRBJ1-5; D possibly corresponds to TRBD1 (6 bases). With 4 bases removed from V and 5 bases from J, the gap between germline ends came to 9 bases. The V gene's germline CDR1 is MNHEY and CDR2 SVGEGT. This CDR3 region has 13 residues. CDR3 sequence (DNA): TGTGCCAGCAGTTCCCACAGGGATCAGCCCCAGCATTTT. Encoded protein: CASSSHRDQPQHF.

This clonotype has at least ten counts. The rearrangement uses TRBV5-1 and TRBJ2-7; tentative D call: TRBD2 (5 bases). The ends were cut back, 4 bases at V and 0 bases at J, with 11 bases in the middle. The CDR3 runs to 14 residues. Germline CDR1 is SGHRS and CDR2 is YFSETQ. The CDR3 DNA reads TGCGCCAGCAGCCCCGCCGGGAACTCCTACGAGCAGTACTTC. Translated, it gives CASSPAGNSYEQYF.

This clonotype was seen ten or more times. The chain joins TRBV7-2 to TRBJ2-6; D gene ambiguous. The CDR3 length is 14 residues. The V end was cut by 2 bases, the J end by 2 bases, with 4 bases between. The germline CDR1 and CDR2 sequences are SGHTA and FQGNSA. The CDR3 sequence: CASSLLPGANVLTF. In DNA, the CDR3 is TGTGCCAGCAGCTTACTTCCTGGGGCCAACGTCCTGACTTTC.

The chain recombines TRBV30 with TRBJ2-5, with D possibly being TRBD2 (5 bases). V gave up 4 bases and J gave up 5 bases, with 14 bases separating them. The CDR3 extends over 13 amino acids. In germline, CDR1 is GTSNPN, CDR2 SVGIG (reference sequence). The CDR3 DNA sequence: TGTGCCTGGAAAAAACTAGTCGGGGAGACCCAGTACTTC. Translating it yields CAWKKLVGETQYF.

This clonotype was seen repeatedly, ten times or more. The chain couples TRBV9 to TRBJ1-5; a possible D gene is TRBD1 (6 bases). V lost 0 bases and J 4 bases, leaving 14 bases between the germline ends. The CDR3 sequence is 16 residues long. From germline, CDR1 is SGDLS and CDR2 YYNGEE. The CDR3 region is CASSVGPGAANQPQHF. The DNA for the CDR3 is TGTGCCAGCAGCGTAGGTCCAGGGGCGGCAAATCAGCCCCAGCATTTT.

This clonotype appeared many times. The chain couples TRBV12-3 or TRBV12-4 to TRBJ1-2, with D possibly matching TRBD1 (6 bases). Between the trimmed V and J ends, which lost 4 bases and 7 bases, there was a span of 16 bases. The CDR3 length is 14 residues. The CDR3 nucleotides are TGTGCCAGCAGTTCCGGGACACGGACCTCTGGCTACACCTTC. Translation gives CASSSGTRTSGYTF.

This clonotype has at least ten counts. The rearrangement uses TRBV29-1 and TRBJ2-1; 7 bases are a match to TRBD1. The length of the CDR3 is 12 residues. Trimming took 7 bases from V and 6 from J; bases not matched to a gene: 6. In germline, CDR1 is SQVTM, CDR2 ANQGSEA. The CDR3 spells CSAGQRINEQFF. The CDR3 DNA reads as TGCAGCGCGGGACAGCGGATCAATGAGCAGTTCTTC.

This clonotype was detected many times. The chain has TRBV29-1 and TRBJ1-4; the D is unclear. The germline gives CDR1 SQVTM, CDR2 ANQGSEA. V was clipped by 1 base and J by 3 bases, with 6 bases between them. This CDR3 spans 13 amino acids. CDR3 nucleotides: TGCAGCGTTGAAGGCACACCTAATGAAAAACTGTTTTTT. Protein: CSVEGTPNEKLFF. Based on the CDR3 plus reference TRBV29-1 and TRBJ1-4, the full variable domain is SAVISQKPSRDICQRGTSLTIQCQVDSQVTMMFWYRQQPGQSLTLIATANQGSEATYESGFVIDKFPISRPNLTFSTLTVSNMSPEDSSIYLCSVEGTPNEKLFFGSGTQLSVL.

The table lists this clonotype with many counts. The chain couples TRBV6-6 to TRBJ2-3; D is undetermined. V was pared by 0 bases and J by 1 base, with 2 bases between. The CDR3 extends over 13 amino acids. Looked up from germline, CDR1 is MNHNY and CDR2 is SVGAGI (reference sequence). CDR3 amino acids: CASSYSGTDTQYF. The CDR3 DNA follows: TGTGCCAGCAGTTACTCTGGCACAGATACGCAGTATTTT.

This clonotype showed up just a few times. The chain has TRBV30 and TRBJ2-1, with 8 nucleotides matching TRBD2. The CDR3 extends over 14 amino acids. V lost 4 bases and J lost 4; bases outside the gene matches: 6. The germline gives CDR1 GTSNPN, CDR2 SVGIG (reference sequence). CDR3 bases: TGTGCCTGGAACGCCGGGACTAGTTACAATGAGCAGTTCTTC. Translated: CAWNAGTSYNEQFF.

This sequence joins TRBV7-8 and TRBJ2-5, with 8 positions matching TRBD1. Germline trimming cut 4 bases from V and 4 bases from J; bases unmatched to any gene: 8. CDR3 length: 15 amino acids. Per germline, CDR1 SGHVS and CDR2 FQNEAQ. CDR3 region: CASSSNRGFRETQYF. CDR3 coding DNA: TGTGCCAGCAGCTCGAACAGGGGGTTTCGAGAGACCCAGTACTTC.

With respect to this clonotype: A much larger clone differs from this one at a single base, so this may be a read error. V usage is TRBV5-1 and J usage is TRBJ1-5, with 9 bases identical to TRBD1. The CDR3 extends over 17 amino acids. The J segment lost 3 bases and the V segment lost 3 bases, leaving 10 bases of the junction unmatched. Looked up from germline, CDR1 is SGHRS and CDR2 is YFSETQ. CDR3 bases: TGCGCCAGCAGCTCGGGACCGGGACAGGGCACCAATCAGCCCCAGCATTTT. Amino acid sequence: CASSSGPGQGTNQPQHF.

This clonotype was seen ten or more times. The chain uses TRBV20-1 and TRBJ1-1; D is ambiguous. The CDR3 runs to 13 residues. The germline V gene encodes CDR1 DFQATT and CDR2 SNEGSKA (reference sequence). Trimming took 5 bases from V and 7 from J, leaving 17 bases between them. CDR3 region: CSAYLYRELEAFF. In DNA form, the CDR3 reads TGCAGTGCTTACCTCTACAGAGAACTTGAAGCTTTCTTT.